Following are 22 T cell receptor beta chains from one sample sequenced in a study of control samples from healthy donors and cancer patients. The method was immunoSEQ multiplex PCR; TCRdb's version includes in-frame clones alone and lacks a portion of them. Of approximately 170,000 clones listed, 85% to 90% are singletons. Sequences were obtained from blood. These receptors were obtained from a woman in her forties or fifties in good health.

The chain combines TRBV9 with TRBJ2-1, with 8 positions matching TRBD2. Germline V lookup: CDR1 SGDLS, CDR2 YYNGEE. The CDR3 covers 16 residues. The J segment lost 10 bases and the V segment lost 0 bases, leaving 12 bases of the junction unmatched. The CDR3 nucleotides are TGTGCCAGCAGCGTAGACCCCCGGCTAGCGGGTTTAGAGCAGTTCTTC. It translates to CASSVDPRLAGLEQFF.

In this sample, this clone turned up once. This sample includes further DNA sequences coding for the same CDR3. This chain uses TRBV6-4 with TRBJ2-5; 7 bases line up with TRBD1. The CDR3 consists of 13 residues. V lost 6 bases to trimming and J lost 2 bases; unmatched junction nucleotides: 3. CDR1 and CDR2 (germline): MRHNA, SNTAGT. The CDR3 region is CASSRTGQETQYF. In DNA form, the CDR3 reads TGTGCCAGCAGCAGGACAGGACAAGAGACCCAGTACTTC.

In DNA, the CDR3 is TGTGCCAGCAGCCAAGATCGGGGGGAAAGTTCACCCCTCCACTTT. It is translated as CASSQDRGESSPLHF. The chain has TRBV14 and TRBJ1-6; tentatively, D is TRBD1 (5 bases). The V end was cut by 0 bases, the J end by 9 bases, with 12 bases between. This CDR3 region has 15 residues. Germline assignment: CDR1 SGHDN and CDR2 FVKESK.

V usage is TRBV5-8 and J usage is TRBJ2-7, with D perhaps matching TRBD1 or TRBD2 (6 bases each). From germline, CDR1 is SGHTS and CDR2 YDEGEE. The CDR3 spans 13 residues. V was cut by 2 bases and J by 3 bases, with 9 bases left in between. CDR3 nucleotides: TGTGCCAGCAGCTTCCGGGGGCTCTACGAGCAGTACTTC. It specifies CASSFRGLYEQYF.

The chain recombines TRBV6-5 with TRBJ1-1; TRBD1 is a possible D gene (5 bases). The CDR3 extends over 15 amino acids. V was trimmed by 0 bases and J by 1 base, leaving 9 bases between them. Germline loops: CDR1 MNHEY, CDR2 SVGAGI. This chain's CDR3 is CASSYSPTENTEAFF. The CDR3 DNA sequence: TGTGCCAGCAGTTACTCTCCGACAGAGAACACTGAAGCTTTCTTT.

This clone was seen once. The chain joins TRBV5-1 to TRBJ2-3; 11 bases are a match to TRBD2. V lost 4 bases to trimming and J lost 4 bases; unmatched junction nucleotides: 5. There are 15 residues in the CDR3. Germline V lookup: CDR1 SGHRS, CDR2 YFSETQ. The CDR3 protein is CASSRTSGRSDTQYF. CDR3 nucleotide sequence: TGCGCCAGCAGCCGCACTAGCGGGAGATCAGATACGCAGTATTTT.

The chain uses TRBV15 and TRBJ1-1, with D perhaps TRBD1 (5 bases). The CDR3 has 14 amino acids. The V end was cut by 3 bases, the J end by 1 base, with 9 bases between. Germline V CDR1 and CDR2: LNHNV, YYDKDF (reference sequence). This chain's CDR3 is CATSRGRANTEAFF. The CDR3 coding sequence is TGTGCCACCAGCAGGGGCAGGGCGAACACTGAAGCTTTCTTT.

Details on this clone: Relative to the germline gene, one junction end is altered; a read error may explain this. The rearrangement joins TRBV25-1 to TRBJ2-7; TRBD2 agrees at 16 bases. The CDR3 length is 14 residues. The V gene's germline CDR1 is MGHDK and CDR2 SYGVNS. CDR3 protein: CASSAGTSGRGPNF. The CDR3 region has the DNA TGTGCCAGCAGTGCGGGGACTAGCGGGAGGGGGCCGAACTTC.

The rearrangement joins TRBV29-1 to TRBJ1-2; the D gene is possibly TRBD1 (6 bases). Trimming stripped 7 bases from V and 8 bases from J, with 26 bases between. Per the germline V gene, CDR1 is SQVTM and CDR2 is ANQGSEA. The length of the CDR3 is 15 residues. CDR3 amino acids: CSGGPGLSLRGGYTF. The CDR3 DNA sequence: TGCAGCGGGGGGCCGGGCTTGTCCCTCCGGGGCGGCTACACCTTC. Looking up the rest from reference TRBV29-1 and TRBJ1-2 gives the full variable domain: SAVISQKPSRDICQRGTSLTIQCQVDSQVTMMFWYRQQPGQSLTLIATANQGSEATYESGFVIDKFPISRPNLTFSTLTVSNMSPEDSSIYLCSGGPGLSLRGGYTFGSGTRLTVV.

To note about this clone: A junction end diverges from the germline sequence, so it may reflect a read error. The V and J genes are TRBV7-9 and TRBJ2-1, with D unresolved. Germline loops: CDR1 SEHNR, CDR2 FQNEAQ (reference sequence). The CDR3 loop spans 13 amino acids. The CDR3 loop is CASSEVGENGQFF. The CDR3, as DNA: TGTGCCAGCAGCGAAGTCGGCGAGAATGGGCAGTTCTTC.

The table lists this clone with a count of one. The chain employs TRBV7-9 and TRBJ1-2, with D maybe TRBD1 (5 bases). Trimming shortened V by 2 bases and J by 4 bases, and 20 bases separated the two germline ends. The CDR3 totals 17 residues. Germline CDR1 is SEHNR and CDR2 is FQNEAQ (reference sequence). The CDR3 sequence: CASSLSGSVEGPYGYTF. The CDR3 region has the DNA TGTGCCAGCAGCTTATCGGGTAGCGTGGAGGGACCCTATGGCTACACCTTC.

CDR3 bases: TGTGCCAGCAGTCGGCGGATAGATAGCAATCAGCCCCAGCATTTT. Its translation: CASSRRIDSNQPQHF. The chain joins TRBV27 to TRBJ1-5; D uncertain. V was trimmed by 5 bases and J by 0 bases, leaving 11 bases between them. The length of the CDR3 is 15 residues. Per germline, CDR1 MNHEY and CDR2 SMNVEV (reference sequence).

This clone was recorded once. The chain has TRBV5-4 and TRBJ2-5; TRBD1 might be the D (5 bases). The CDR3 has 14 residues. Germline V gene sequence: CDR1 SGHNT, CDR2 YYREEE (reference sequence). V dropped 1 base and J dropped 3 bases, with 10 bases sitting between them. In nucleotides, the CDR3 is TGTGCCAGCAGCTTGAAGGACACCGAAGAGACCCAGTACTTC. Translation: CASSLKDTEETQYF.

The gene calls are TRBV6-6 and TRBJ1-1; D is possibly TRBD1 (5 bases). The CDR3 loop spans 15 amino acids. V lost 0 bases and J lost 9, with 17 bases in between. Germline loops: CDR1 MNHNY, CDR2 SVGAGI (reference sequence). In DNA, the CDR3 is TGTGCCAGCAGTTACTCCGGGACCGAGAAGCTAAAAGCTTTCTTT. As protein: CASSYSGTEKLKAFF.

The V gene is TRBV10-2, the J gene TRBJ1-5, with no clear D. The germline V gene has CDR1 WSHSY and CDR2 SAAADI. The CDR3 sequence is 12 residues long. Trimming took 3 bases from V and 6 from J, leaving 6 bases between them. The CDR3 DNA reads as TGCGCCAGCAGTGATCGGGTTCAGCCCCAGCATTTT. Translating gives CASSDRVQPQHF.

The chain couples TRBV5-4 to TRBJ1-4; D is unclear. CDR3 length: 15 amino acids. Germline V gene sequence: CDR1 SGHNT, CDR2 YYREEE (reference sequence). V lost 2 bases, J lost 0 bases, and 8 bases lay in between. This chain's CDR3 is CASSLSLATNEKLFF. CDR3 bases: TGTGCCAGCAGCTTAAGCCTCGCAACTAATGAAAAACTGTTTTTT.

DNA for the CDR3: TGTGCCAGTGCCGGACAGGGGGTTTGGCAGCCCCAGCATTTT. This codes for CASAGQGVWQPQHF. The chain recombines TRBV19 with TRBJ1-5, with 10 bases that match TRBD1. CDR3 size: 14 residues. Germline values: CDR1 LNHDA, CDR2 SQIVND (reference sequence). V lost 8 bases to trimming and J lost 7 bases; unmatched junction nucleotides: 8.

V gene TRBV15 combines with J gene TRBJ1-2; 9 bases are shared with TRBD1. Germline CDR1 LNHNV, CDR2 YYDKDF (reference sequence). The V gene end was trimmed by 7 bases and the J gene end by 8 bases; junction bases not matched to a gene: 8. The CDR3 loop spans 13 amino acids. CDR3 nucleotide sequence: TGTGCCACCAAGGGGACAGGGCCTTCGGGCTACACCTTC. Its translation is CATKGTGPSGYTF. Using reference TRBV15 and TRBJ1-2 for the parts outside the CDR3, the full variable domain is DAMVIQNPRYQVTQFGKPVTLSCSQTLNHNVMYWYQQKSSQAPKLLFHYYDKDFNNEADTPDNFQSRRPNTSFCFLDIRSPGLGDTAMYLCATKGTGPSGYTFGSGTRLTVV.

The chain combines TRBV7-8 with TRBJ2-7; D might be TRBD2 (6 bases). V dropped 5 bases and J dropped 9 bases, with 23 bases sitting between them. The germline V gene encodes CDR1 SGHVS and CDR2 FQNEAQ. CDR3 length equals 15 residues. CDR3: CASSQRTHRRDGQYF. CDR3 in DNA: TGTGCCAGCAGCCAACGGACCCACCGGCGGGATGGGCAGTACTTC.

The chain carries TRBV4-3 and TRBJ1-4; D gene uncertain. Germline assignment: CDR1 LGHNA and CDR2 YSLEER. The length of the CDR3 is 15 residues. V lost 4 bases and J 0 bases, leaving 9 bases between the germline ends. The DNA of the CDR3 is TGCGCCAGCAGCCCCTCATACGCAACTAATGAAAAACTGTTTTTT. Encoded protein: CASSPSYATNEKLFF.

The chain recombines TRBV27 with TRBJ1-5, with 7 bases fitting TRBD1. This CDR3 is 18 amino acids long. After removal of 5 bases from V and 0 bases from J, the junction contained 13 bases not matched to a gene. Germline V CDR1 and CDR2: MNHEY, SMNVEV (reference sequence). The CDR3 DNA is TGTGCCAGCAGTCCAAGCTTGGACAGGAGGTATAGCAATCAGCCCCAGCATTTT. Translated: CASSPSLDRRYSNQPQHF.

V gene TRBV7-9 combines with J gene TRBJ2-7; D is uncertain. CDR3 length: 14 residues. V shed 5 bases and J shed 3 bases, with 14 bases lying between them. CDR1 SEHNR and CDR2 FQNEAQ come from the germline V gene (reference sequence). The DNA of the CDR3 is TGTGCCAGCAGCCGCGCGGAACGGAACTACGAGCAGTACTTC. It is translated as CASSRAERNYEQYF.